The clone carrying this T cell receptor (beta chain) was detected only once. The record originates from a study of blood T cell repertoires in COVID-19. About the research overall: The samples span acute and convalescent COVID-19 from the United States, Italy and Spain.

This CDR3 has 15 residues. Germline values: CDR1 SNHLY, CDR2 FYNNEI. V lost 4 bases, J lost 3 bases, and 5 bases stayed unmatched. Clones were read by immunoSEQ multiplex PCR, and TCRdb kept only the in-frame ones, dropping some. The sample holds 50,000 to 60,000 clones, 88% seen once. The chain employs TRBV2 and TRBJ2-7, with 11 nucleotides matching TRBD2. The TCR originated in a man aged 55 to 69 with active COVID-19. The specimen was peripheral blood. This CDR3 is CASSGSTSGSYEQYF. The DNA for the CDR3 is TGTGCCAGCAGTGGGTCCACTAGCGGGAGCTACGAGCAGTACTTC. The full variable domain, rest sourced from reference TRBV2 and TRBJ2-7, is EPEVTQTPSHQVTQMGQEVILRCVPISNHLYFYWYRQILGQKVEFLVSFYNNEISEKSEIFDDQFSVERPDGSNFTLKIRSTKLEDSAMYFCASSGSTSGSYEQYFGPGTRLTVT.